This T cell receptor beta chain is drawn from a study of T cells in localized non-small cell lung cancer. General study results and limits: Increased T cell density in blood showed an association with longer overall survival.

About this clone itself: What it binds is unknown.

The CDR3 contains 15 residues. V dropped 0 bases and J dropped 11 bases, with 20 bases sitting between them. The germline V gene has CDR1 SGHAT and CDR2 FQNNGV. This table comes from immunoSEQ multiplex PCR, and its TCRdb copy is limited to in-frame clones, with some not included. The repertoire includes 50,000 to 70,000 clones, about four fifths of them detected once, and roughly 4.8% sits in the top ten. The sequence was collected from a man between 40 and 75 years old with stage II lung adenocarcinoma. V gene TRBV11-2 combines with J gene TRBJ2-7, with D hard to call. The sequenced sample was PBMCs, obtained before any cancer treatment. The DNA of the CDR3 is TGTGCCAGCAGCTTAGAGCCCGGGTCGTTGGGGTTTAAGTACTTC. Encoded protein: CASSLEPGSLGFKYF.